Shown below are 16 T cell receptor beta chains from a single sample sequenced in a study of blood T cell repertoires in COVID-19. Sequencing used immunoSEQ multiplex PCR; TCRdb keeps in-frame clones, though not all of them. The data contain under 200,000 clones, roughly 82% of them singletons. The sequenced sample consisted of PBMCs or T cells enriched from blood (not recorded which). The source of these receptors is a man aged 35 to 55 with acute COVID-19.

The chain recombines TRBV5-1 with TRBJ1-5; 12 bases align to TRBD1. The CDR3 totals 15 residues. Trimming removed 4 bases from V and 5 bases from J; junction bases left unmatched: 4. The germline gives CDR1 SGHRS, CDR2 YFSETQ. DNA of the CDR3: TGCGCCAGCAGCCCAGGGACAGGGGGCCATCAGCCCCAGCATTTT. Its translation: CASSPGTGGHQPQHF.

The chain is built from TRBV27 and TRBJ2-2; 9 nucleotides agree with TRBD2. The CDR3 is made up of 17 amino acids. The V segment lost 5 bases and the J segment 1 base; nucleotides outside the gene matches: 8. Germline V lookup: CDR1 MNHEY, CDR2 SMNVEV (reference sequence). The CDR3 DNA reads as TGTGCCAGCAGTATCCTAGCGGGATCGGGGAACACCGGGGAGCTGTTTTTT. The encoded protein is CASSILAGSGNTGELFF.

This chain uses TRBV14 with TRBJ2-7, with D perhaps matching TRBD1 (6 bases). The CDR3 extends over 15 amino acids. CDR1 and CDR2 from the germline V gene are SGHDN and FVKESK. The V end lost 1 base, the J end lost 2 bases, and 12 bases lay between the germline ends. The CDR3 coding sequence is TGTGCCAGCAGCCAAGTCTGGGGGCGCGCCTACGAGCAGTACTTC. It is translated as CASSQVWGRAYEQYF.

DNA for the CDR3: TGCGCCAGCAGCCAAGAATTGAGGACAACGAACACCGGGGAGCTGTTTTTT. Translation: CASSQELRTTNTGELFF. The V and J genes are TRBV4-3 and TRBJ2-2; tentative D call: TRBD1 (5 bases). V was cut by 0 bases and J by 0 bases, with 11 bases left in between. The CDR3 spans 17 residues. Germline V lookup: CDR1 LGHNA, CDR2 YSLEER.

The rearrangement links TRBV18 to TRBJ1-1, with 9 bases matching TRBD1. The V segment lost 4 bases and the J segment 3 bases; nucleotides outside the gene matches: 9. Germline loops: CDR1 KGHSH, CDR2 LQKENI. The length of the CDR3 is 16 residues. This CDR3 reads CASSQNWGQGHTEAFF. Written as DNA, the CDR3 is TGTGCCAGCTCACAAAATTGGGGACAGGGCCACACTGAAGCTTTCTTT.

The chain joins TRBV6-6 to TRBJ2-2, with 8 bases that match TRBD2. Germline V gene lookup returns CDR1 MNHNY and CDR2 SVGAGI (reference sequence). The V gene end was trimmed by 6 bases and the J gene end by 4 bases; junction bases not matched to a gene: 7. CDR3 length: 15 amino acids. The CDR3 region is CASRRGEGSTGELFF. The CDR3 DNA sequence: TGTGCCAGCAGGCGGGGGGAGGGGAGCACCGGGGAGCTGTTTTTT.

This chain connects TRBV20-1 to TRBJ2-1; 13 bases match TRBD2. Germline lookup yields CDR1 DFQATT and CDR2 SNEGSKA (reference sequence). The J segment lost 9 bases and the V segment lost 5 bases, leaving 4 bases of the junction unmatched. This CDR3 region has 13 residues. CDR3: CSAGGLAGVEQFF. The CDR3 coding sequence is TGCAGTGCTGGTGGACTAGCGGGAGTTGAGCAGTTCTTC.

The CDR3 region has the DNA TGTGCCAGCTCACCTCAGGGCCCGAATCGCTCACCCCTCCACTTT. Translated, it gives CASSPQGPNRSPLHF. The rearrangement joins TRBV18 to TRBJ1-6, with D tentatively TRBD1 (5 bases). This CDR3 is built from 15 residues. Germline V gives CDR1 KGHSH, CDR2 LQKENI. V lost 3 bases and J lost 10, with 16 bases in between. The full variable domain, rest sourced from reference TRBV18 and TRBJ1-6, is NAGVMQNPRHLVRRRGQEARLRCSPMKGHSHVYWYRQLPEEGLKFMVYLQKENIIDESGMPKERFSAEFPKEGPSILRIQQVVRGDSAAYFCASSPQGPNRSPLHFGNGTRLTVT.

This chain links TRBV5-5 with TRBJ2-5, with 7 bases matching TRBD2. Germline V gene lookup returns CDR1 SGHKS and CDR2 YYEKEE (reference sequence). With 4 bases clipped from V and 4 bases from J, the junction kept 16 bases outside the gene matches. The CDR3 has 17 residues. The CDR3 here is CASSPSRGGRGRETQYF. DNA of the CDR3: TGTGCCAGCAGCCCCTCCCGGGGCGGGAGAGGGCGAGAGACCCAGTACTTC.

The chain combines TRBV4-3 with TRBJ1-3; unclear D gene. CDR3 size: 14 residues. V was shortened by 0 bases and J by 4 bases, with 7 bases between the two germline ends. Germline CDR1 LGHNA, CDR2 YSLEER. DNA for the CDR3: TGCGCCAGCAGCCAAGACCCAGTAGGAAACACCATATATTTT. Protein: CASSQDPVGNTIYF.

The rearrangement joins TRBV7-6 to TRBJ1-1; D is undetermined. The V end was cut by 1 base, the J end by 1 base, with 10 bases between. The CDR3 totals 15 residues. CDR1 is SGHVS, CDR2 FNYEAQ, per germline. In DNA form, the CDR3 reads TGTGCCAGCAGCTTAGATCTTAATTCGAACACTGAAGCTTTCTTT. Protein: CASSLDLNSNTEAFF.

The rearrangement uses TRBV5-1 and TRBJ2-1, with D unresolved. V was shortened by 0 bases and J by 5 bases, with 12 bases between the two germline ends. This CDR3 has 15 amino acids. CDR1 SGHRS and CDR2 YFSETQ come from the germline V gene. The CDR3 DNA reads TGCGCCAGCAGCTTGGCTGGGCAGTTTCACAATGAGCAGTTCTTC. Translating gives CASSLAGQFHNEQFF.

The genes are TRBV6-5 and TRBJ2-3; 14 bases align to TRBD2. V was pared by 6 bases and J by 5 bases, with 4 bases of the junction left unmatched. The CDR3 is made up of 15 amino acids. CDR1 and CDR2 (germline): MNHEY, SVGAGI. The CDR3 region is CASRGLAGARDTQYF. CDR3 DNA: TGTGCCAGCAGGGGACTAGCGGGAGCCAGAGATACGCAGTATTTT.

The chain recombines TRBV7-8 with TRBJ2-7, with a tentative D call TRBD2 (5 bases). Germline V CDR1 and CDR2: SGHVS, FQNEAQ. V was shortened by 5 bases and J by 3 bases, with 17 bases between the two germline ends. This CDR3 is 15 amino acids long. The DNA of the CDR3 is TGTGCCAGCAGCCCGACCGCGGGTATTGGCTACGAGCAGTACTTC. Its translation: CASSPTAGIGYEQYF. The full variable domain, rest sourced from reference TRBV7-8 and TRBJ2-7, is GAGVSQSPRYKVAKRGQDVALRCDPISGHVSLFWYQQALGQGPEFLTYFQNEAQLDKSGLPSDRFFAERPEGSVSTLKIQRTQQEDSAVYLCASSPTAGIGYEQYFGPGTRLTVT.

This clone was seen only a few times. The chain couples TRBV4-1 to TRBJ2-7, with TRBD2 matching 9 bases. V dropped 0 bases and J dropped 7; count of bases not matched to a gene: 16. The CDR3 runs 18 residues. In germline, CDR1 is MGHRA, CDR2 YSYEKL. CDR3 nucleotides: TGCGCCAGCAGCCAAGACCTCGGGGCGGGAGGGCCTCCGGATGAGCAGTACTTC. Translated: CASSQDLGAGGPPDEQYF.

The CDR3 here is CASSQGLVDTEAFF. The CDR3 coding sequence is TGCGCCAGCAGCCAAGGTCTAGTCGACACTGAAGCTTTCTTT. This chain links TRBV4-3 with TRBJ1-1; no definite D call. V lost 1 base and J lost 3, with 9 bases in between. The CDR3 has 14 residues. Germline CDR1 is LGHNA and CDR2 is YSLEER.